Below, 10 T cell receptor beta chains from the same sample are listed, as sequenced in a study of cytomegalovirus exposure and HLA in healthy donors. PCR primers comprised 60 Vbeta and 13 Jbeta primers. The method was immunoSEQ multiplex PCR; TCRdb's version includes in-frame clones alone and lacks a portion of them. Of some 150,000 clones listed, around 81% are singletons. The material sequenced was PBMCs. The origin of the receptors is a male donor in good health and CMV-seronegative.

This sequence joins TRBV6-1 and TRBJ2-7, with 10 bases identical to TRBD1. Germline V gene sequence: CDR1 MNHNS, CDR2 SASEGT. The CDR3 covers 15 residues. J was trimmed by 5 bases and V by 3 bases; bases with no gene match: 7. CDR3 DNA: TGTGCCAGCAGTGACCGCAGGGACAGGGGTAACGAGCAGTACTTC. Translating gives CASSDRRDRGNEQYF.

To note about this clone: It is unclear where the CDR3 begins or ends on the DNA, so no DNA is shown, and the CDR3 is as TCRdb lists it. The chain combines TRBV5-8 with TRBJ1-5. Termini included, the CDR3 measures 14 amino acids. Germline V lookup: CDR1 SGHTS, CDR2 YDEGEE. The CDR3 sequence is CASSFRGRGQPQHF.

V and J are TRBV5-4 and TRBJ1-1, with 7 bases identical to TRBD1. The CDR3 runs to 13 residues. V gave up 3 bases and J gave up 11 bases; unmatched junction bases: 10. Germline V gives CDR1 SGHNT, CDR2 YYREEE (reference sequence). CDR3: CASSSDSGGHAFF. CDR3 nucleotide sequence: TGTGCCAGCAGCTCCGATTCAGGGGGTCACGCTTTCTTT.

This chain links TRBV7-6 with TRBJ2-1, with 12 positions matching TRBD2. The CDR3 covers 21 residues. CDR1 is SGHVS, CDR2 FNYEAQ, per germline. V gave up 1 base and J gave up 0 bases; unmatched junction bases: 13. CDR3 amino acids: CASSLGVASGRAVSSYNEQFF. The CDR3 region has the DNA TGTGCCAGCAGCTTAGGTGTGGCTAGCGGGAGGGCCGTTTCCTCCTACAATGAGCAGTTCTTC.

This chain uses TRBV12-5 with TRBJ1-3, with 8 positions matching TRBD1. CDR3 length: 14 amino acids. Germline V gives CDR1 LGHNT, CDR2 FRNRAP. V lost 5 bases, J lost 5 bases, and 5 bases stayed unmatched. As DNA, the CDR3 is TGTGCTAGTGGTCAGACAGGGGAAAGAAACACCATATATTTT. Its protein is CASGQTGERNTIYF. The full variable domain, rest sourced from reference TRBV12-5 and TRBJ1-3, is DARVTQTPRHKVTEMGQEVTMRCQPILGHNTVFWYRQTMMQGLELLAYFRNRAPLDDSGMPKDRFSAEMPDATLATLKIQPSEPRDSAVYFCASGQTGERNTIYFGEGSWLTVV.

The table lists this clone with a few counts. This chain links TRBV14 with TRBJ1-1; 7 positions match TRBD1. V gave up 2 bases and J gave up 2 bases; unmatched junction bases: 5. Germline lookup yields CDR1 SGHDN and CDR2 FVKESK. The CDR3 runs 15 residues. The CDR3 here is CASSQRTGRNTEAFF. The CDR3 nucleotides are TGTGCCAGCAGCCAACGGACAGGAAGAAACACTGAAGCTTTCTTT.

The chain couples TRBV5-5 to TRBJ2-1, with 15 nucleotides matching TRBD2. Germline CDR1 and CDR2: SGHKS and YYEKEE (reference sequence). Trimming at V came to 4 bases and at J to 7 bases, leaving 9 bases not matched to a gene. This CDR3 spans 17 amino acids. For the CDR3, the DNA is TGTGCCAGCAGCCCGCGGGGGGGACTAGCGGGAGGAAATGAGCAGTTCTTC. Its translation is CASSPRGGLAGGNEQFF.

The chain carries TRBV10-3 and TRBJ1-5; a weak D match, TRBD1 (5 bases). The CDR3 is made up of 16 amino acids. From germline, CDR1 is ENHRY and CDR2 SYGVKD. V was shortened by 2 bases and J by 3 bases, with 14 bases between the two germline ends. The CDR3 coding sequence is TGTGCCATCAGTGAGCGGGAGGGACTCCCCAATCAGCCCCAGCATTTT. This translates into CAISEREGLPNQPQHF.

V is TRBV29-1 and J is TRBJ1-1; the match to TRBD1 covers 7 bases. The CDR3 is 15 residues long. Trimming cost V 5 bases and J 3 bases; bases outside gene matches: 12. The germline V gene has CDR1 SQVTM and CDR2 ANQGSEA. The CDR3 protein is CSVYRQGVEYTEAFF. CDR3 in DNA: TGCAGCGTTTACCGACAGGGAGTCGAGTACACTGAAGCTTTCTTT.

The V and J genes are TRBV5-1 and TRBJ2-3, with D perhaps TRBD2 (6 bases). Trimming cost V 4 bases and J 0 bases, with 15 bases left between them. This CDR3 contains 16 residues. Germline-derived CDR1 and CDR2 are SGHRS and YFSETQ. CDR3 amino acids: CASSGGLQTSTDTQYF. DNA of the CDR3: TGCGCCAGCAGCGGAGGACTACAAACTAGCACAGATACGCAGTATTTT.